This entry lists 14 T cell receptor beta chains sequenced from one sample in a study of blood T cell repertoires in COVID-19. Repertoires were generated with immunoSEQ multiplex PCR, while TCRdb's copy carries only in-frame clones and drops some. The repertoire consists of tens of thousands of clones, with 70% to 90% occurring once and the leading ten covering around 6%. Sequencing was done on a sample of peripheral blood. The receptors were sampled from a man older than 75 with COVID-19, enrolled during active disease.

In nucleotides, the CDR3 is TGCGCCAGCAGCTTGGGGGCAGCCGATAATGAAAAACTGTTTTTT. Protein product: CASSLGAADNEKLFF. V and J are TRBV5-1 and TRBJ1-4; no definite D call. Germline CDR1 reads SGHRS; CDR2 reads YFSETQ. The CDR3 totals 15 residues. Trimming cost V 0 bases and J 4 bases, with 10 bases left between them.

This chain joins TRBV9 and TRBJ1-3; D is undetermined. Germline V gives CDR1 SGDLS, CDR2 YYNGEE. Trimming took 5 bases from V and 0 from J, leaving 12 bases between them. The CDR3 is 15 residues long. CDR3 sequence (DNA): TGTGCCAGCAGTCAAGCATCCGTCTCTGGAAACACCATATATTTT. It codes for CASSQASVSGNTIYF.

The genes are TRBV6-2 or TRBV6-3 and TRBJ2-7, with TRBD2 matching 15 bases. The CDR3 is 18 residues long. Germline CDR1 MNHEY, CDR2 SVGEGT. Losses at the gene ends were 4 bases for V and 2 bases for J; bases not matched to a gene: 9. CDR3 DNA sequence: TGTGCCAGCAGTTCCCGGACTAGCGGGGGGGCGTCCCCCTACGAGCAGTACTTC. Protein sequence: CASSSRTSGGASPYEQYF.

J is TRBJ1-4 and V is TRBV5-5; 11 bases are a match to TRBD1. With 1 base clipped from V and 8 bases from J, the junction kept 4 bases outside the gene matches. This CDR3 has 15 amino acids. Germline V gene lookup returns CDR1 SGHKS and CDR2 YYEKEE (reference sequence). CDR3 in amino acids: CASSLSGTGGEKLFF. CDR3 nucleotides: TGTGCCAGCAGCTTGTCGGGGACAGGGGGGGAAAAACTGTTTTTT.

This clone has a single count. This sequence joins TRBV27 and TRBJ1-1; 7 nucleotides line up with TRBD1. This CDR3 has 21 amino acids. Trimming took 5 bases from V and 0 from J; bases not matched to a gene: 24. Germline V CDR1 and CDR2: MNHEY, SMNVEV (reference sequence). CDR3 coding DNA: TGTGCCAGCAGTCCAAGACAGGGTCAACCTTTAGATTCCCGGCTGAACACTGAAGCTTTCTTT. This encodes CASSPRQGQPLDSRLNTEAFF.

The chain joins TRBV2 to TRBJ1-3, with a possible D match to TRBD1 (5 bases). The CDR3 is 14 amino acids. CDR1 SNHLY and CDR2 FYNNEI come from the germline V gene. Trimming left V 6 bases short and J 4 bases short, with 13 bases between. In DNA form, the CDR3 reads TGTGCCAGCAGGCGGGGCACGGGAGGAAACACCATATATTTT. This translates into CASRRGTGGNTIYF.

The chain links TRBV7-2 to TRBJ2-6; the match to TRBD2 covers 7 bases. Germline CDR1 reads SGHTA; CDR2 reads FQGNSA. V shed 4 bases, J shed 0 bases, and the junction held 6 bases outside the gene matches. The CDR3 contains 17 residues. The CDR3 coding sequence is TGTGCCAGCAGCTCCCGCGGGGGACCCTCTGGGGCCAACGTCCTGACTTTC. This codes for CASSSRGGPSGANVLTF.

This clone has just a few counts. The chain combines TRBV3-1 (or the pseudogene TRBV3-2) with TRBJ1-1; perhaps TRBD1 as D (5 bases). This CDR3 is built from 15 residues. Per the germline V gene, CDR1 is LGHDT and CDR2 is YNNKEL (reference sequence). Trimming shortened V by 3 bases and J by 5 bases, and 16 bases separated the two germline ends. The CDR3 region is CASSHDFRARTEAFF. The CDR3 nucleotides are TGTGCCAGCAGCCATGATTTCAGGGCACGGACTGAAGCTTTCTTT.

The gene calls are TRBV6-5 and TRBJ1-5; 9 bases map to TRBD1. The germline CDR1 and CDR2 sequences are MNHEY and SVGAGI. J lost 5 bases, V lost 6 bases, and 8 bases had no gene match. The CDR3 sequence is 15 residues long. CDR3 nucleotides: TGTGCCAGCAGCGTTGGACAGGGGCCCGATCAGCCCCAGCATTTT. Its translation: CASSVGQGPDQPQHF.

V and J are TRBV28 and TRBJ1-4; D is ambiguous. V was pared by 6 bases and J by 8 bases, with 7 bases between. The CDR3 is made up of 11 amino acids. Germline CDR1 reads MDHEN; CDR2 reads SYDVKM. The CDR3 nucleotides are TGTGCCAGCAGCGAGCAAGAAAAACTGTTTTTT. Translation: CASSEQEKLFF.

The J gene is TRBJ1-1, the V gene TRBV19; D is unclear. Germline V CDR1 and CDR2: LNHDA, SQIVND (reference sequence). The V gene lost 3 bases and the J gene lost 1 base, with 6 bases spanning the gap. The CDR3 has 13 amino acids. CDR3 sequence (DNA): TGTGCCAGTAGTATGCTAAGGAACACTGAAGCTTTCTTT. Translation gives CASSMLRNTEAFF. The complete variable domain, with remaining parts taken from reference TRBV19 and TRBJ1-1, reads DGGITQSPKYLFRKEGQNVTLSCEQNLNHDAMYWYRQDPGQGLRLIYYSQIVNDFQKGDIAEGYSVSREKKESFPLTVTSAQKNPTAFYLCASSMLRNTEAFFGQGTRLTVV.

The chain employs TRBV7-2 and TRBJ2-1; TRBD1 might be the D (6 bases). The V gene's germline CDR1 is SGHTA and CDR2 FQGNSA. The CDR3 has 16 residues. Trimming removed 3 bases at V and 7 bases at J, with 19 bases between. The CDR3 loop reads CASSFFLTGSRNEQFF. DNA of the CDR3: TGTGCCAGCAGCTTCTTCTTAACAGGGAGTAGGAATGAGCAGTTCTTC.

The gene calls are TRBV18 and TRBJ1-2; D gene unclear. This CDR3 region has 13 residues. Germline V CDR1 and CDR2: KGHSH, LQKENI. Trimming took 2 bases from V and 5 from J, leaving 9 bases between them. The CDR3 DNA follows: TGTGCCAGCTCACCAGGGGAGGGTTATGGCTACACCTTC. It is translated as CASSPGEGYGYTF.

The V call is TRBV27, the J call TRBJ1-2; possible D gene TRBD1, 6 bases. CDR1 is MNHEY, CDR2 SMNVEV, per germline (reference sequence). V was trimmed by 3 bases and J by 8 bases, leaving 13 bases between them. The CDR3 runs to 13 residues. The CDR3 coding sequence is TGTGCCAGCAGTTTCAACAGGGAGGGCGGCTACACCTTC. Encoded protein: CASSFNREGGYTF.